Below, 12 T cell receptor beta chains from the same sample are listed, as sequenced in a study of CD8 T cells in ankylosing spondylitis. Study-level points and caveats: Made up of about eight highly homologous variants, a TCR beta motif appeared characteristic of ankylosing spondylitis blood.

TCRdb itself ran the 5' RACE reads through MiXCR, one entry per CDR3 protein. The table has approximately 550,000 distinct CDR3 sequences, about an eighth seen once. The antigens for these receptors are not known. The sequenced material came from blood, either unsorted or a sorted T cell fraction (not recorded which). These TCRs come from a male donor with ankylosing spondylitis.

This clonotype was observed a handful of times. The V and J genes are TRBV18 and TRBJ1-2, with no clear D. The CDR3 contains 14 residues. Trimming left V 0 bases short and J 4 bases short, with 9 bases between. CDR1 and CDR2 from the germline V gene are KGHSH and LQKENI. CDR3 loop: CASSPPASGYGYTF. The CDR3 coding sequence is TGTGCCAGCTCACCACCAGCCTCTGGCTATGGCTACACCTTC.

This clonotype was observed a handful of times. This chain links TRBV30 with TRBJ2-1, with TRBD2 matching over 8 bases. Per the germline V gene, CDR1 is GTSNPN and CDR2 is SVGIG (reference sequence). After removal of 0 bases from V and 7 bases from J, the junction contained 5 bases not matched to a gene. The CDR3 totals 14 residues. CDR3: CAWSVGREDNEQFF. The CDR3 bases are TGTGCCTGGAGTGTTGGGCGGGAGGATAATGAGCAGTTCTTC.

This clonotype was picked up a small number of times. The chain carries TRBV25-1 and TRBJ2-7; no clear D gene. CDR3 length: 15 residues. Germline-derived CDR1 and CDR2 are MGHDK and SYGVNS. Trimming took 3 bases from V and 2 from J, leaving 14 bases between them. The CDR3 sequence is CASSDETLLTYEQYF. In DNA form, the CDR3 reads TGTGCCAGCAGTGACGAGACCCTTTTGACCTACGAGCAGTACTTC.

In its sample, this clonotype was seen a few times. The chain combines TRBV10-3 with TRBJ1-6; D not certain. Trimming shortened V by 9 bases and J by 5 bases, and 8 bases separated the two germline ends. The CDR3 has 12 residues. Germline V gene data show CDR1 as ENHRY and CDR2 as SYGVKD. The CDR3 region is CAIRSNNSPLHF. The DNA for the CDR3 is TGTGCCATTCGCAGTAATAATTCACCCCTCCACTTT.

This clonotype was counted many times. At one end the junction does not follow the germline gene, possibly because of a read error. The rearrangement links TRBV5-6 to TRBJ2-2; D is unresolved. In germline, CDR1 is SGHDT, CDR2 YYEEEE. This CDR3 region has 13 residues. The CDR3 here is CASSLGRSGELFF. In DNA form, the CDR3 reads TGCGCCAGCAGCTTGGGAAGATCCGGGGAGCTGTTTTTT.

This clonotype was counted a few times. This sequence joins TRBV10-3 and TRBJ1-2, with 9 bases identical to TRBD1. Germline-derived CDR1 and CDR2 are ENHRY and SYGVKD. The CDR3 is 13 residues long. J was trimmed by 4 bases and V by 7 bases; bases with no gene match: 4. The CDR3 DNA sequence: TGTGCCATCACCGGACAGGGGAGCTATGGCTACACCTTC. Protein product: CAITGQGSYGYTF.

The chain combines TRBV14 with TRBJ2-1, with D uncertain. The CDR3 has 12 amino acids. With 1 base removed from V and 10 bases from J, the gap between germline ends came to 8 bases. Germline assignment: CDR1 SGHDN and CDR2 FVKESK. CDR3 residues: CASSQGLWEQFF. The CDR3 nucleotides are TGTGCCAGCAGCCAAGGGCTCTGGGAGCAGTTCTTC.

This clonotype was seen more than once but under ten times. The rearrangement links TRBV4-2 to TRBJ2-2; 9 nucleotides match TRBD2. Germline-derived CDR1 and CDR2 are LGHNA and YNFKEQ. Losses at the gene ends were 4 bases for V and 6 bases for J; bases not matched to a gene: 12. The CDR3 totals 17 residues. The CDR3 sequence is CASSRESSAGGPGELFF. For the CDR3, the DNA is TGTGCCAGCAGCCGCGAGAGTTCGGCGGGAGGGCCCGGGGAGCTGTTTTTT.

This clonotype was observed a few times. This chain uses TRBV20-1 with TRBJ2-3; 7 positions match TRBD1. Germline values: CDR1 DFQATT, CDR2 SNEGSKA (reference sequence). Losses at the gene ends were 5 bases for V and 1 base for J; bases not matched to a gene: 3. This CDR3 is built from 13 residues. CDR3 nucleotide sequence: TGCAGTGCTTTAACAGGGGGCACAGATACGCAGTATTTT. Protein sequence: CSALTGGTDTQYF.

The chain links TRBV7-2 to TRBJ2-3; 7 nucleotides line up with TRBD2. J was trimmed by 5 bases and V by 7 bases; bases with no gene match: 6. The CDR3 has 13 residues. The germline V gene has CDR1 SGHTA and CDR2 FQGNSA. As DNA, the CDR3 is TGTGCCAGCACCTCTCCGGGGGGAGATACGCAGTATTTT. Its translation is CASTSPGGDTQYF.

This clonotype has at least ten counts. The chain is built from TRBV10-3 and TRBJ2-5; no reliable D call. Per the germline V gene, CDR1 is ENHRY and CDR2 is SYGVKD. CDR3 length equals 14 residues. V was pared by 0 bases and J by 5 bases, with 10 bases between. The CDR3 here is CAISESELEETQYF. The CDR3 region has the DNA TGTGCCATCAGTGAGTCCGAGTTGGAGGAGACCCAGTACTTC.

The sample holds a few counts of this clonotype. CDR3 amino acids: CASSFLGRGTEAFF. The DNA of the CDR3 is TGTGCCAGCAGCTTTCTCGGGAGGGGCACTGAAGCTTTCTTT. The chain couples TRBV7-2 to TRBJ1-1, with D possibly TRBD1 on 5 matching bases. Germline CDR1 is SGHTA and CDR2 is FQGNSA. CDR3 length: 14 amino acids. V lost 3 bases and J lost 4, with 12 bases in between.